This T cell receptor (beta chain) derives from a study of prognosis after radiotherapy for stage I lung cancer (dated by TCRdb to about 2021). Notes on the research overall: Over 15 stage I NSCLC patients were enrolled in Nanjing, China, between early 2018 and January 2019. About 14 patients presented with newly diagnosed primary stage I lung tumors, and a few carried oligometastatic NSCLC following surgical resection of the primary tumor. All patients were regarded as medically inoperable, because of comorbidities in more than 10 patients and refusal of surgery in several patients. Ages in the cohort of 13 men and 6 or 7 women ranged from roughly 50 to 90 years, with a median of 74. Tumor histology was squamous cell carcinoma in six or seven patients and adenocarcinoma in twelve. SBRT was delivered in 3 to 5 fractions with a biologically effective dose of at least 100 Gy, and image-guided IMRT or VMAT was used for delivery. In every patient, SBRT was given without any concurrent therapy. Distant metastases were developed by four of the 19 patients after SBRT, at a median of roughly 7 months, whereas no significant progression was observed in the other 15 patients. This study profiled peripheral blood TCR beta repertoires from stage I NSCLC patients before and after stereotactic body radiotherapy and linked the repertoires to distant failure. The study sequenced roughly 40 blood samples from around 20 patients, one before and one after SBRT per patient.

At least ten counts were recorded for this clonotype. The antigen it binds to is not known. It has no much larger one-base neighbor in the sample; base qualities were not kept. Two rounds of multiplex PCR on genomic DNA were used to amplify the TCR beta CDR3 region. In the first PCR round, primers specific to each TRBV and TRBJ gene were used, and the primer sequences were filed in Chinese patent CN105087789A. Universal primers were used in the second round of PCR. The Roche High Pure PCR Template Preparation Kit was used to extract genomic DNA from frozen PBMCs. An Illumina HiSeq 3000 was used to sequence the libraries paired-end with 151 bp reads. The paper's processing steps were these. CutAdapt was used to discard raw reads that did not contain the multiplex PCR primer sequences. Using PEAR, the high-quality paired reads were merged into contigs. TRB V, D and J gene segments were assigned to each contig with MiXCR by alignment to reference sequences. CDR3 sequences were clustered by base quality and sequence similarity to remove sequencing errors. Diversity was calculated as Shannon entropy divided by the natural log of the number of productive TCR sequences. To get clonality, Shannon entropy was divided by the natural log of the number of unique clonotypes, and that result was subtracted from one. The Youden index of ROC curves was used to select progression-free survival cut-offs for repertoire metrics, and analyses were performed in R 3.5.3. TCRdb itself trimmed the public reads at Q25 with fastp, ran MiXCR and retained productive beta chains. When rows share a CDR3 protein, they turn into one entry using the most common DNA and genes. The V and J calls shown here were made by TCRdb, not taken from the authors' results. Across this sample there are around 30,000 distinct CDR3 sequences, with 32% seen only once. The top ten clonotypes cover 30% to 40% of the sample.

Broader findings and caveats from the paper: Differences by metastasis status were reportedly seen in TRBV and TRBJ usage frequencies, involving two V genes at baseline and, after SBRT, roughly nine V genes and two J genes. Limitations of the study included a small cohort and short follow-up, and the study findings need independent validation. No adjustment for multiple comparisons was applied to any of the reported P values. Tumor specificity of expanded TCR clones was not determined. After SBRT, the count of unique TCR clones dropped from a median of about 10,000 beforehand to approximately 7,300 afterward (Wilcoxon paired P=0.011). Post-SBRT Shannon entropy and its change from baseline were lower in patients who developed distant metastases; baseline Shannon entropy was not associated with metastases.

CDR3 length: 14 amino acids, cysteine to phenylalanine. This entry keeps only the CDR3 DNA: 42 bases, framed from base 1. V loses 2 bases of germline sequence and J loses 5 bases, and the interval between the two ends is 10 bases. CDR1 and CDR2 are drawn from the germline V gene: SNHLY, FYNNEI. No patient had a history of other malignancies or prior chemotherapy or radiotherapy, and all had node-negative disease on CT and PET/CT. Around 5.5 milliliters of peripheral venous blood were drawn into EDTA tubes at each of two time points. PBMCs were isolated by Ficoll-Paque Plus density-gradient centrifugation. Right after collection, samples were placed at -80 degrees C and kept there until analysis.

This chain is built from TRBV2 and TRBJ2-1, with no D gene named confidently. Here the sequenced sample was PBMCs, taken before or after stereotactic body radiation therapy (not recorded which). The TCR comes from a donor aged 50 or older with non-small cell lung cancer. The CDR3 here reads CASSERTDDNEQFF. The DNA sequence follows: TGTGCCAGCAGTGAACGAACGGACGACAATGAGCAGTTCTTC.